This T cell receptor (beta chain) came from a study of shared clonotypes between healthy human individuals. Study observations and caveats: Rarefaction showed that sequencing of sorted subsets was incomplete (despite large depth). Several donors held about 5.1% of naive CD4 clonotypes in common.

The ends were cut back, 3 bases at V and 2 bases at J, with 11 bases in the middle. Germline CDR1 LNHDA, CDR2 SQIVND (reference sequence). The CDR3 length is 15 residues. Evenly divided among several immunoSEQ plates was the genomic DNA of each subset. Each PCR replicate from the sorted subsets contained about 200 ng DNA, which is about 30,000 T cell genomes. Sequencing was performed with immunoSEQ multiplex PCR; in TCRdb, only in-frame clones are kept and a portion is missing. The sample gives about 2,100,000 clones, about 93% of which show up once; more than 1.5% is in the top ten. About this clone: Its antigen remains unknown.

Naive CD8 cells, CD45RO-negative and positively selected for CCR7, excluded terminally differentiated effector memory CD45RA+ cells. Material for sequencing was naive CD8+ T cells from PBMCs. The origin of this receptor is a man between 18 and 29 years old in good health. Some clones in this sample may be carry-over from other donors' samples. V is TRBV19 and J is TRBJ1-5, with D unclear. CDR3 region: CASSIGVYGNQPQHF. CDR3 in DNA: TGTGCCAGTAGTATCGGGGTATACGGCAATCAGCCCCAGCATTTT.